This TCR beta chain was found in a study of T cell responses to AZD1222 COVID-19 vaccine. Turning to the study itself: The study pooled second doses at about 4 or about 12 weeks. The study, taken as a whole, reports: In a largely white British group with more females than males, clonal diversity was possibly underestimated. Baseline testing showed seropositivity in only a handful of AZD1222 recipients.

Clones were sequenced by immunoSEQ multiplex PCR, and TCRdb holds only the in-frame ones, with some missing. Of about 150,000 clones listed, 80% to 95% are singletons. This clone was found once. Its antigen is still unknown. With 1 base clipped from V and 0 bases from J, the junction kept 5 bases outside the gene matches. This CDR3 has 19 residues. CDR1 is LGHNA and CDR2 is YNFKEQ in the germline V gene. This specimen was peripheral blood, taken on day 0 of AZD1222 vaccination. The sequence derives from an adult in good health. The chain is built from TRBV4-2 and TRBJ2-5; TRBD2 matches at 16 bases. CDR3 nucleotides: TGTGCCAGCAGCCAAGGAGCGGGACTAGCGGGGGGGTACCAAGAGACCCAGTACTTC. It encodes CASSQGAGLAGGYQETQYF.